What follows are 10 T cell receptor beta chains derived from one specimen sequenced in a study of response to subunit inactivated influenza vaccine. TCRdb itself ran the RT-PCR reads through MiXCR, one entry per CDR3 protein. The sample includes 500,000 to 600,000 distinct CDR3 sequences, roughly 13% seen only once; the top ten take roughly 13%. Specimen: PBMCs from blood, collected roughly 46 days after vaccination. These receptors were collected from a man in his fifties or sixties who received an inactivated influenza vaccine.

V and J are TRBV20-1 and TRBJ2-1; 10 bases are a match to TRBD2. V was clipped by 6 bases and J by 10 bases; unmatched bases: 15. Germline values: CDR1 DFQATT, CDR2 SNEGSKA (reference sequence). The CDR3 length is 15 residues. The chain's CDR3 is CSARSAGGPGYEQFF. In DNA, the CDR3 is TGCAGTGCCCGATCAGCGGGAGGGCCTGGGTACGAGCAGTTCTTC.

This clonotype has only a few counts. The chain uses TRBV20-1 and TRBJ2-5; no firm D call. Trimming took 6 bases from V and 0 from J, leaving 11 bases between them. The V gene's germline CDR1 is DFQATT and CDR2 SNEGSKA (reference sequence). The CDR3 has 13 residues. CDR3: CSATGPYQETQYF. CDR3 DNA sequence: TGCAGTGCCACTGGACCATACCAAGAGACCCAGTACTTC.

The chain couples TRBV11-2 to TRBJ1-4, with no clear D. The V end lost 0 bases, the J end lost 7 bases, and 15 bases lay between the germline ends. CDR3 size: 16 residues. Looked up from germline, CDR1 is SGHAT and CDR2 is FQNNGV. The DNA of the CDR3 is TGTGCCAGCAGCTTAGAGATTCACAGATCAGGTGAAAAACTGTTTTTT. It translates to CASSLEIHRSGEKLFF.

This clonotype was seen a handful of times. The gene calls are TRBV18 and TRBJ1-2; a weak D match, TRBD1 (5 bases). V lost 5 bases to trimming and J lost 2 bases, with 9 bases between them. The CDR3 runs to 13 residues. From germline, CDR1 is KGHSH and CDR2 LQKENI. CDR3 amino acids: CASSTGENYGYTF. The CDR3 nucleotides read TGTGCCAGCTCAACGGGGGAGAACTATGGCTACACCTTC.

Remarks on this clonotype: The junction differs from germline at one of its ends, possibly a read error. The chain couples TRBV29-1 to TRBJ2-7; TRBD1 matches at 7 bases. Germline V gene lookup returns CDR1 SQVTM and CDR2 ANQGSEA. The CDR3 extends over 13 amino acids. The CDR3 loop is CSVKDRASYEQYF. The CDR3 coding sequence is TGCAGCGTTAAAGACAGGGCTTCCTACGAGCAGTACTTC.

This clonotype has a handful of counts. The chain is built from TRBV12-3 or TRBV12-4 and TRBJ2-3; D is perhaps TRBD1 (5 bases). The CDR3 consists of 17 residues. V was shortened by 10 bases and J by 2 bases, with 25 bases between the two germline ends. CDR3 nucleotide sequence: TGTGCCAACGACTCGGACACCCCGAGTTCAACCACAGATACGCAGTATTTT. This sequence encodes CANDSDTPSSTTDTQYF.

The chain links TRBV12-3 or TRBV12-4 to TRBJ2-5; 10 nucleotides match TRBD1. The CDR3 runs 15 residues. V trimming: 5 bases; J trimming: 4 bases; junction bases outside the gene matches: 7. This CDR3 reads CASSRRQGAGETQYF. The CDR3 nucleotides are TGTGCCAGCAGTCGCAGACAGGGGGCCGGAGAGACCCAGTACTTC.

This clonotype was detected ten times or more. The chain uses TRBV12-3 or TRBV12-4 and TRBJ1-5; no clear D. The CDR3 length is 13 residues. V lost 6 bases to trimming and J lost 6 bases, with 12 bases between them. This CDR3 is CASSSDRAQPQHF. DNA for the CDR3: TGTGCCAGCAGCTCGGACCGCGCTCAGCCCCAGCATTTT.

There are many counts of this clonotype. The chain is built from TRBV28 and TRBJ2-3, with 11 bases fitting TRBD1. Germline assignment: CDR1 MDHEN and CDR2 SYDVKM. The CDR3 totals 16 residues. J gave up 5 bases and V 5 bases, and 9 bases lay outside the gene matches. Here the CDR3 DNA reads TGTGCCAGCAGTCTCCGGACAGGGGGCGCGGGAGATACGCAGTATTTT. It specifies CASSLRTGGAGDTQYF.

V is TRBV28 and J is TRBJ2-7, with a weak D call TRBD1 (6 bases). This CDR3 comprises 16 residues. Germline V gives CDR1 MDHEN, CDR2 SYDVKM. The ends were cut back, 5 bases at V and 3 bases at J, with 20 bases in the middle. The CDR3 loop reads CASSTTTGPIYYEQYF. CDR3 nucleotides: TGTGCCAGCAGTACTACCACAGGGCCAATATACTACGAGCAGTACTTC.